This T cell receptor (beta chain) is drawn from a study of blood T cell repertoires in COVID-19. In the original workflow: Reference gene primers were amplified, and this amplification served to estimate nucleated cell counts. The method was immunoSEQ multiplex PCR; TCRdb's version includes in-frame clones alone and lacks a portion of them. The V and J calls and clone size were taken over from that table, and D and trimming were inferred from the DNA. There are 24,000 or so clones in the sample; 75% to 90% occur only once, and 25% lies in the top ten. The CDR3 runs to 12 residues. Between the trimmed V and J ends, which lost 9 bases and 5 bases, there was a span of 11 bases. Looked up from germline, CDR1 is MGHRA and CDR2 is YSYEKL.

The genes are TRBV4-1 and TRBJ2-1; D is uncertain. The clonotype comes from a human donor with active COVID-19. The donor label of this sample is uncertain. The sample consisted of peripheral blood. The CDR3 spells CARKPSDNEQFF. Here the CDR3 DNA reads TGCGCCAGAAAGCCTTCTGACAATGAGCAGTTCTTC.